These T cell receptor beta chains were read from a single sample in a study of vaccination effects on CD4 cells after COVID-19. TCRdb's copy holds only in-frame clones and misses some; the assay was immunoSEQ multiplex PCR. The data contain about 17,000 clones, about 76% of them singletons. The antigens of these receptors remain unknown. The specimen was CD4+ T cells from PBMCs cultured with SARS-CoV-2 spike peptides, collected after COVID-19 vaccination. These receptor sequences come from a human donor who had a prior SARS-CoV-2 infection. Both conserved end residues are part of each CDR3. The D gene is left open where the match is weak. Only part of the rows carry a size: once, few, many, or a class if the clone is expanded.

abundance: NA; j_gene: TRBJ2-6; v_gene: TRBV9; d_gene: NA; CDR3aa: CASSPMGAGANVLTF; CDR3nt: TGTGCCAGCAGCCCAATGGGAGCCGGGGCCAACGTCCTGACTTTC
abundance: NA; j_gene: TRBJ1-4; v_gene: TRBV5-1; d_gene: NA; CDR3aa: CASSWTSVNEKLFF; CDR3nt: TGCGCCAGCAGCTGGACCAGCGTGAATGAAAAACTGTTTTTT
abundance: NA; j_gene: TRBJ2-5; v_gene: TRBV20-1; d_gene: NA; CDR3aa: CSASRPQETQYF; CDR3nt: TGCAGTGCTAGTAGGCCACAAGAGACCCAGTACTTC
abundance: NA; j_gene: TRBJ1-2; v_gene: TRBV18; d_gene: NA; CDR3aa: CASSPLTPGGLNGYTF; CDR3nt: TGTGCCAGCTCACCATTGACCCCGGGGGGCCTAAATGGCTACACCTTC
abundance: once; j_gene: TRBJ1-1; v_gene: TRBV5-1; d_gene: NA; CDR3aa: CASSQGKDTEAFF; CDR3nt: TGCGCCAGCAGCCAGGGGAAGGACACTGAAGCTTTCTTT
abundance: NA; j_gene: TRBJ2-2; v_gene: TRBV27; d_gene: TRBD2; CDR3aa: CASSFRLAANTGELFF; CDR3nt: TGTGCCAGCAGTTTCCGGCTAGCGGCAAACACCGGGGAGCTGTTTTTT
abundance: NA; j_gene: TRBJ2-7; v_gene: TRBV3-1/TRBV3-2; d_gene: TRBD2; CDR3aa: CASSQLAGDYEQYF; CDR3nt: TGTGCCAGCAGCCAACTAGCGGGAGACTACGAGCAGTACTTC
abundance: NA; j_gene: TRBJ1-1; v_gene: TRBV12-3/TRBV12-4; d_gene: TRBD1; CDR3aa: CASSSDRGAEAFF; CDR3nt: TGTGCCAGCAGTTCAGACAGGGGCGCTGAAGCTTTCTTT
abundance: once; j_gene: TRBJ2-3; v_gene: TRBV28; d_gene: TRBD1; CDR3aa: CASSLPTTGGHQYF; CDR3nt: TGTGCCAGCAGTTTACCTACCACAGGGGGGCACCAGTATTTT
abundance: NA; j_gene: TRBJ1-5; v_gene: TRBV3-1/TRBV3-2; d_gene: NA; CDR3aa: CASSQDDLSEPQHF; CDR3nt: TGTGCCAGCAGCCAAGACGACCTCTCGGAGCCCCAGCATTTT
abundance: NA; j_gene: TRBJ2-7; v_gene: TRBV19; d_gene: TRBD2; CDR3aa: CASSIRGLAGVVGYSYEQYF; CDR3nt: TGTGCCAGTAGTATACGAGGACTAGCGGGAGTAGTGGGGTACTCCTACGAGCAGTACTTC
abundance: NA; j_gene: TRBJ2-5; v_gene: TRBV2; d_gene: NA; CDR3aa: CASSNLQETQYF; CDR3nt: TGTGCCAGCAGTAACCTACAAGAGACCCAGTACTTC
abundance: large; j_gene: TRBJ2-7; v_gene: TRBV3-1/TRBV3-2; d_gene: NA; CDR3aa: CASSYPAGSGGYEQYF; CDR3nt: TGTGCCAGCAGCTACCCTGCAGGGTCAGGAGGCTACGAGCAGTACTTC
abundance: NA; j_gene: TRBJ2-3; v_gene: TRBV24-1; d_gene: TRBD1; CDR3aa: CATSDIRDRESDTQYF; CDR3nt: TGTGCCACCAGTGACATCCGGGACAGGGAGTCAGATACGCAGTATTTT
abundance: NA; j_gene: TRBJ2-7; v_gene: TRBV6-5; d_gene: NA; CDR3aa: CASRDTFYEQYF; CDR3nt: TGTGCCAGCAGGGACACCTTCTACGAGCAGTACTTC
abundance: NA; j_gene: TRBJ2-1; v_gene: TRBV9; d_gene: NA; CDR3aa: CASSVNILGTPRINEQFF; CDR3nt: TGTGCCAGCAGCGTTAATATCCTAGGGACCCCTCGTATCAATGAGCAGTTCTTC
abundance: NA; j_gene: TRBJ1-6; v_gene: TRBV23-1; d_gene: TRBD1; CDR3aa: CASSQSDRGSSWSYNSPLHF; CDR3nt: TGCGCCAGCAGTCAATCTGACAGGGGTTCGTCTTGGTCCTATAATTCACCCCTCCACTTT
abundance: few; j_gene: TRBJ2-3; v_gene: TRBV7-3; d_gene: NA; CDR3aa: CASSFLEVGGSTDTQYF; CDR3nt: TGTGCCAGCAGCTTTCTCGAAGTTGGGGGGAGCACAGATACGCAGTATTTT
abundance: NA; j_gene: TRBJ1-2; v_gene: TRBV19; d_gene: TRBD1; CDR3aa: CASSIGQGGGYTF; CDR3nt: TGTGCCAGTAGTATCGGACAGGGCGGGGGCTACACCTTC
abundance: NA; j_gene: TRBJ2-7; v_gene: TRBV5-1; d_gene: NA; CDR3aa: CASSNRDGGEQYF; CDR3nt: TGCGCCAGCAGCAATCGGGACGGAGGTGAGCAGTACTTC
abundance: NA; j_gene: TRBJ1-6; v_gene: TRBV3-1/TRBV3-2; d_gene: NA; CDR3aa: CASSQDPGPYNSPLHF; CDR3nt: TGTGCCAGCAGCCAAGATCCGGGGCCCTATAATTCACCCCTCCACTTT
abundance: NA; j_gene: TRBJ2-1; v_gene: TRBV12-3/TRBV12-4; d_gene: NA; CDR3aa: CASSFHERNEQFF; CDR3nt: TGTGCCAGCAGTTTCCACGAACGGAATGAGCAGTTCTTC
abundance: once; j_gene: TRBJ2-3; v_gene: TRBV5-6; d_gene: NA; CDR3aa: CASSLDPFENTQYF; CDR3nt: TGTGCCAGCAGCTTGGATCCTTTTGAGAATACGCAGTATTTT
abundance: NA; j_gene: TRBJ2-3; v_gene: TRBV15; d_gene: NA; CDR3aa: CATSTRQLGGADTQYF; CDR3nt: TGTGCCACCAGCACCCGACAACTAGGGGGTGCAGATACGCAGTATTTT
abundance: NA; j_gene: TRBJ2-7; v_gene: TRBV28; d_gene: TRBD2; CDR3aa: CASSPEQRDLTSGSRYEQYF; CDR3nt: TGTGCCAGCAGCCCTGAGCAGAGAGACCTAACTAGCGGGAGTAGGTACGAGCAGTACTTC
abundance: NA; j_gene: TRBJ2-3; v_gene: TRBV5-1; d_gene: NA; CDR3aa: CASSLGLARCTDTQYF; CDR3nt: TGCGCCAGCAGCTTGGGGTTAGCGCGATGCACAGATACGCAGTATTTT
abundance: NA; j_gene: TRBJ2-5; v_gene: TRBV25-1; d_gene: TRBD1; CDR3aa: CASSEPDRGRETQYF; CDR3nt: TGTGCCAGCAGTGAACCTGACAGGGGGCGAGAGACCCAGTACTTC
abundance: NA; j_gene: TRBJ2-3; v_gene: TRBV6-6; d_gene: TRBD2; CDR3aa: CASSYSPGTSEIF; CDR3nt: TGTGCCAGCAGTTACTCGCCCGGGACTAGCGAAATTTTT
abundance: NA; j_gene: TRBJ1-5; v_gene: TRBV4-3; d_gene: NA; CDR3aa: CASSQEFTPHQPQHF; CDR3nt: TGCGCCAGCAGCCAAGAGTTTACGCCTCACCAGCCCCAGCATTTT
abundance: medium-sized; j_gene: TRBJ2-1; v_gene: TRBV5-4; d_gene: NA; CDR3aa: CASSQAGVTYNEQFF; CDR3nt: TGTGCCAGCAGCCAAGCGGGCGTGACCTACAATGAGCAGTTCTTC
abundance: NA; j_gene: TRBJ1-5; v_gene: TRBV6-5; d_gene: NA; CDR3aa: CASSYSIWNSNQPQHF; CDR3nt: TGTGCCAGCAGTTACTCGATCTGGAATAGCAATCAGCCCCAGCATTTT
abundance: NA; j_gene: TRBJ1-3; v_gene: TRBV3-1/TRBV3-2; d_gene: NA; CDR3aa: CASSQAGSGNTIYF; CDR3nt: TGTGCCAGCAGCCAGGCAGGGTCTGGAAACACCATATATTTT
abundance: NA; j_gene: TRBJ2-1; v_gene: TRBV18; d_gene: NA; CDR3aa: CASSPNQDWNEQFF; CDR3nt: TGTGCCAGCTCACCAAATCAGGATTGGAATGAGCAGTTCTTC
abundance: NA; j_gene: TRBJ1-2; v_gene: TRBV2; d_gene: TRBD1; CDR3aa: CASIRTGSNYGYTF; CDR3nt: TGTGCCAGCATTAGGACAGGCTCTAACTATGGCTACACCTTC
abundance: NA; j_gene: TRBJ1-1; v_gene: TRBV2; d_gene: TRBD1; CDR3aa: CASSPTGGETEAFF; CDR3nt: TGTGCCAGCAGCCCGACAGGGGGGGAAACTGAAGCTTTCTTT
abundance: NA; j_gene: TRBJ2-7; v_gene: TRBV7-2; d_gene: NA; CDR3aa: CASSPGLTKVGYEQYF; CDR3nt: TGTGCCAGCAGCCCGGGTTTAACGAAAGTCGGCTACGAGCAGTACTTC
abundance: NA; j_gene: TRBJ1-5; v_gene: TRBV7-2; d_gene: NA; CDR3aa: CASSFTWGLNQPQHF; CDR3nt: TGTGCCAGCAGCTTTACCTGGGGTCTCAATCAGCCCCAGCATTTT
abundance: few; j_gene: TRBJ1-2; v_gene: TRBV7-3; d_gene: TRBD1; CDR3aa: CASSQTGALGYGYTF; CDR3nt: TGTGCCAGCAGCCAAACAGGGGCTCTCGGCTATGGCTACACCTTC
abundance: NA; j_gene: TRBJ1-1; v_gene: TRBV3-1/TRBV3-2; d_gene: TRBD1; CDR3aa: CASSQDTDRVAAFF; CDR3nt: TGTGCCAGCAGCCAAGATACGGACAGGGTGGCAGCTTTCTTT
abundance: NA; j_gene: TRBJ2-2; v_gene: TRBV18; d_gene: TRBD1; CDR3aa: CASSRPGQGASGELFF; CDR3nt: TGTGCCAGCTCCCGACCGGGACAGGGGGCCTCCGGGGAGCTGTTTTTT
abundance: NA; j_gene: TRBJ1-1; v_gene: TRBV4-1; d_gene: NA; CDR3aa: CASSPQRGTEAFF; CDR3nt: TGCGCCAGCAGCCCCCAGAGGGGAACTGAAGCTTTCTTT
abundance: NA; j_gene: TRBJ2-3; v_gene: TRBV5-8; d_gene: NA; CDR3aa: CASSLPSRVPDTQYF; CDR3nt: TGTGCCAGCAGCTTGCCTAGCCGGGTTCCAGATACGCAGTATTTT
abundance: NA; j_gene: TRBJ2-3; v_gene: TRBV11-3; d_gene: TRBD2; CDR3aa: CASSLGHNRGADTQYF; CDR3nt: TGTGCCAGCAGCTTAGGTCATAACCGGGGGGCAGATACGCAGTATTTT
abundance: NA; j_gene: TRBJ2-1; v_gene: TRBV4-2; d_gene: TRBD2; CDR3aa: CASSQGDSGRVNEQFF; CDR3nt: TGTGCCAGCAGCCAAGGAGATAGCGGGCGGGTTAATGAGCAGTTCTTC